The rows below give T cell receptor beta chains drawn from one sample of a study of T-cell reconstitution after alpha-beta-depleted transplantation in children. Using its own MiXCR run on the PCR reads, TCRdb lists one record per CDR3 protein. Among around 600,000 distinct CDR3 sequences listed, roughly 10% were seen once. The source was PBMCs from the stem cell graft donor, collected from the stem cell graft. These receptors were collected from a human donor who donated a stem cell graft to a child with acute myeloid leukemia. The CDR3 runs from the conserved cysteine through the conserved F or W. A D gene is named only where the DNA matches it firmly. Rows give clone size only sometimes, using once, few, many, or a class for an expanded clone.

cdr3_length	j_call	clone_size	v_call	d_call	cdr3_nt	cdr3_aa
14	TRBJ2-7	few	TRBV29-1	.	TGCAGCGTTGTGTCGGCACTGGCCACCTACGAGCAGTACTTC	CSVVSALATYEQYF
15	TRBJ1-3	.	TRBV6-5	.	TGTGCCAGCAGTTCCCCGTGGGGGGATGAAAACACCATATATTTT	CASSSPWGDENTIYF
13	TRBJ2-2	many	TRBV7-3	.	TGTGCCAGCAGCTTGCCCCTCACCGGGGAGCTGTTTTTT	CASSLPLTGELFF
15	TRBJ1-3	.	TRBV6-1	.	TGTGCCAGCAGGACGCAGGGGAATTCTGGAAACACCATATATTTT	CASRTQGNSGNTIYF
13	TRBJ2-3	.	TRBV6-2/TRBV6-3	.	TGTGCCAGCAATCGGGGGGCCACAGATACGCAGTATTTT	CASNRGATDTQYF
16	TRBJ2-1	.	TRBV19	.	TGTGCCAGTAGTATAACGGCGGGGGCCACCTACAATGAGCAGTTCTTC	CASSITAGATYNEQFF
15	TRBJ2-1	many	TRBV5-1	TRBD2	TGCGCCAGCAGCTTGAAGGCTAGCGGGATGAATGAGCAGTTCTTC	CASSLKASGMNEQFF
14	TRBJ2-7	many	TRBV12-3/TRBV12-4	TRBD1	TGTGCCAGCAGTTTAGGGACAGGGGGCGTCGAGCAGTACTTC	CASSLGTGGVEQYF
14	TRBJ1-1	.	TRBV18	.	TGTGCCAGCTCACTCAGGGTCAAGGACACTGAAGCTTTCTTT	CASSLRVKDTEAFF
14	TRBJ2-3	many	TRBV20-1	TRBD1	TGCAGTGCTATGACAGGGGGCATGGCAGATACGCAGTATTTT	CSAMTGGMADTQYF
16	TRBJ2-3	.	TRBV7-2	.	TGTGCCAGCAGTCGCCTCGGGACGGGGGCTCCAGATACGCAGTATTTT	CASSRLGTGAPDTQYF
15	TRBJ2-5	.	TRBV6-1	.	TGTGCCAGCAGTGAAGCGTGGGGGGCCCAAGAGACCCAGTACTTC	CASSEAWGAQETQYF
18	TRBJ2-1	.	TRBV4-3	TRBD1	TGCGCCAGCAGCCAAGATTCGGTAGGGACAGGGTATATCGATGAGCAGTTCTTC	CASSQDSVGTGYIDEQFF
15	TRBJ2-2	once	TRBV3-1	.	TGTGCCAGCAGCCAAGCGGGAGAGTCGGCCGGGGAGCTGTTTTTT	CASSQAGESAGELFF
15	TRBJ2-2	many	TRBV6-1	.	TGTGCCAGCAGCGGAACTAGCTCTGGCACCGGGGAGCTGTTTTTT	CASSGTSSGTGELFF
15	TRBJ2-1	.	TRBV6-1	TRBD2	TGTGCCAGCAGCGAGGGACTAGCAGCTCACAATGAGCAGTTCTTC	CASSEGLAAHNEQFF
16	TRBJ2-1	few	TRBV5-1	TRBD2	TGCGCCAGCAGCTTGGATACTAGCGGGAGTATATGGGGGCAGTTCTTC	CASSLDTSGSIWGQFF
15	TRBJ2-5	few	TRBV28	TRBD2	TGTGCCAGCAGTTTGCGCGCTAGCGGGGAAGAGACCCAGTACTTC	CASSLRASGEETQYF
13	TRBJ2-1	many	TRBV12-3/TRBV12-4	.	TGTGCCAGCAGTTTTGCTGGACTCAATGAGCAGTTCTTC	CASSFAGLNEQFF
13	TRBJ2-3	once	TRBV7-6	.	TGTGCCAGCAGCTCCTTGAGCGACAATACGCAGTATTTT	CASSSLSDNTQYF
17	TRBJ2-7	few	TRBV9	.	TGTGCCAGCAGCGTAGCTGGTGGGGGTCCCAGCTCCTACGAGCAGTACTTC	CASSVAGGGPSSYEQYF
13	TRBJ2-7	many	TRBV24-1	TRBD2	TGTGCCACCAGTGCCGGGAGGGCCTACGAGCAGTACTTC	CATSAGRAYEQYF
14	TRBJ2-1	many	TRBV10-3	.	TGTGCCATCAGTGAAACCCAAGGGGGAATCGAGCAGTTCTTC	CAISETQGGIEQFF
15	TRBJ2-1	.	TRBV20-1	TRBD2	TGCAGTGCTAGACCCCCGGGACTAGCGATAAGTGAGCAGTTCTTC	CSARPPGLAISEQFF
13	TRBJ2-1	few	TRBV11-2	TRBD2	TGTGCCAGCAGCTTAACTAGCGGGGAGGAGCAGTTCTTC	CASSLTSGEEQFF
14	TRBJ1-5	.	TRBV5-8	.	TGTGCCAGCAGCTTGGTCCTACCCGGTCAGCCCCAGCATTTT	CASSLVLPGQPQHF
13	TRBJ2-1	.	TRBV4-2	TRBD2	TGTGCCAGCAAGGGAGGGAAGTACAATGAGCAGTTCTTC	CASKGGKYNEQFF
17	TRBJ2-7	many	TRBV9	TRBD2	TGTGCCAGCAGCGTAGGCCTAGCGGGAGGGAAGTTGTACGAGCAGTACTTC	CASSVGLAGGKLYEQYF
16	TRBJ2-7	.	TRBV27	.	TGTGCCAGCAGCCGAGTTCCCGGGAGAGTCTCCTACGAGCAGTACTTC	CASSRVPGRVSYEQYF
15	TRBJ2-1	.	TRBV20-1	.	TGCAGTGCTAGAGGAAGCGCCTTCTCCTACAATGAGCAGTTCTTC	CSARGSAFSYNEQFF
16	TRBJ2-2	.	TRBV6-5	TRBD1	TGTGCCAGCAGTCACCCGACAGGGAGTAACACCGGGGAGCTGTTTTTT	CASSHPTGSNTGELFF
16	TRBJ2-7	few	TRBV27	.	TGTGCCAGCAGTTTGTCACTCAGGCAGGATACCTACGAGCAGTACTTC	CASSLSLRQDTYEQYF
13	TRBJ2-1	.	TRBV29-1	TRBD1	TGCAGCACCCGGGACAGCCTGTACAATGAGCAGTTCTTC	CSTRDSLYNEQFF
15	TRBJ2-3	.	TRBV5-1	.	TGCGCCAGCAGCCCGGGGACGGGCCTAACAGATACGCAGTATTTT	CASSPGTGLTDTQYF
14	TRBJ1-3	.	TRBV20-1	.	TGCAGTGCTCGAAGTGCGGTCTCTGGAAACACCATATATTTT	CSARSAVSGNTIYF
13	TRBJ1-2	.	TRBV20-1	TRBD1	TGCAGTGCTAGAGGGCAGGGGGACTATGGCTACACCTTC	CSARGQGDYGYTF
17	TRBJ1-1	few	TRBV29-1	.	TGCAGCGTTGAAGAATGGGGCCTCCTAAGGGGGAACACTGAAGCTTTCTTT	CSVEEWGLLRGNTEAFF
19	TRBJ2-1	.	TRBV5-1	TRBD2	TGCGCCAGCAGCTCTAGGACTAGCGGGAGAAAGGGCTCCTACAATGAGCAGTTCTTC	CASSSRTSGRKGSYNEQFF
13	TRBJ2-7	.	TRBV28	TRBD1	TGTGCCAGCGTTCGGACAGGGCGCTACAAGCAGTACTTC	CASVRTGRYKQYF
15	TRBJ2-1	many	TRBV9	TRBD2	TGCGCCAGCAGCGCCTCGGGAGGCTCCTACAATGAGCAGTTCTTC	CASSASGGSYNEQFF
17	TRBJ2-1	.	TRBV7-9	TRBD2	TGTGCCAGCAGACCGGGGGGGGGCTCACTCAACTTCAATGAGCAGTTCTTC	CASRPGGGSLNFNEQFF